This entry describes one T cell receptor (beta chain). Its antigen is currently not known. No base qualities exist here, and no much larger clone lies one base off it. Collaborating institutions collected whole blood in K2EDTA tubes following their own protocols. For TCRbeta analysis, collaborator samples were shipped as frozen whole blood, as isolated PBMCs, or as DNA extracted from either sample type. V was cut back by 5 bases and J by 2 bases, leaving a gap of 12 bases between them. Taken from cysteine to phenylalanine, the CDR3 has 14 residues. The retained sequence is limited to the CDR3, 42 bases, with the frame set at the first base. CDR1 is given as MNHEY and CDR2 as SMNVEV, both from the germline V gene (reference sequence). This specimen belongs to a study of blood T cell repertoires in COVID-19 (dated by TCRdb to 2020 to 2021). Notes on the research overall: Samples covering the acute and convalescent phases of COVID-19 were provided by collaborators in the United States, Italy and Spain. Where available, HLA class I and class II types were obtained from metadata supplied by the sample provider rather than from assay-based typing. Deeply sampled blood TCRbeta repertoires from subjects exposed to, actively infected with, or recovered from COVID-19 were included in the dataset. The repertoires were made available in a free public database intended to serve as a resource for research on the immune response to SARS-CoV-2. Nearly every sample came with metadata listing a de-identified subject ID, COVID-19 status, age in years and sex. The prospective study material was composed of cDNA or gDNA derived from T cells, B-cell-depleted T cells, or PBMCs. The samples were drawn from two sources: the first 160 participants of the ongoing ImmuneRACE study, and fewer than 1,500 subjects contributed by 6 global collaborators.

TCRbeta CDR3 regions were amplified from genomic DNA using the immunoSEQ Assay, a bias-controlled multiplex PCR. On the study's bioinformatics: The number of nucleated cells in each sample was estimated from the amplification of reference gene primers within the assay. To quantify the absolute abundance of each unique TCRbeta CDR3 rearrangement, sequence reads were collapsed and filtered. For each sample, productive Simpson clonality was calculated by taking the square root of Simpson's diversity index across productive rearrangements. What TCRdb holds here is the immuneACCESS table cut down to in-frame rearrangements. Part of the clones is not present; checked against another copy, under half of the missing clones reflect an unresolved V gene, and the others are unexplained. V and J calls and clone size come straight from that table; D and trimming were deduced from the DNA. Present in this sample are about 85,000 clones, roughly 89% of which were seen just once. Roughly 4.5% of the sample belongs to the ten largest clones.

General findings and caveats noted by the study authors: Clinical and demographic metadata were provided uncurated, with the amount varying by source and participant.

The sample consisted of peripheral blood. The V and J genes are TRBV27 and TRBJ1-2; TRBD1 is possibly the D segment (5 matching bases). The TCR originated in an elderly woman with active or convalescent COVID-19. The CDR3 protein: CASSAGRTNYGYTF. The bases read TGTGCCAGCAGTGCGGGGCGTACAAACTATGGCTACACCTTC.